Below are 6 T cell receptor beta chains sequenced from a single sample in a study of neurological immune-mediated disorders. Each CDR3 protein gets one entry after TCRdb re-called the 5' RACE reads with MiXCR. The data hold 57,000 or so distinct CDR3 sequences, with approximately 10% observed a single time. Sequences were obtained from PBMCs. These receptors originate from a man aged 60 to 69 in good health.

This clonotype was seen once. The junction differs from germline at one of its ends, possibly a read error. This rearrangement joins TRBV12-3 or TRBV12-4 to TRBJ1-5; 12 nucleotides match TRBD1. This CDR3 is built from 15 residues. CDR3 sequence: CASSPGTGGWQHQHF. The CDR3 nucleotides are TGTGCCAGTAGTCCCGGGACAGGGGGCTGGCAGCACCAGCATTTT.

This clonotype was recorded at least ten times. This sequence joins TRBV7-2 and TRBJ1-6, with TRBD1 as a possible D gene (5 bases). Trimming removed 2 bases from V and 7 bases from J, with 12 bases in between. The CDR3 is 15 residues long. Germline V gene lookup returns CDR1 SGHTA and CDR2 FQGNSA. CDR3 residues: CASSLRGIVNSPLHF. The CDR3 bases are TGTGCCAGCAGCTTACGGGGGATCGTGAATTCACCCCTCCACTTT.

This clonotype was recorded at least ten times. The chain recombines TRBV2 with TRBJ2-3; no firm D call. This CDR3 comprises 16 residues. Germline V lookup: CDR1 SNHLY, CDR2 FYNNEI. V was trimmed by 1 base and J by 0 bases, leaving 11 bases between them. The CDR3 protein is CASSEEARSSTDTQYF. In DNA form, the CDR3 reads TGTGCCAGCAGTGAAGAGGCCCGAAGCAGCACAGATACGCAGTATTTT.

There are many counts of this clonotype. This chain uses TRBV20-1 with TRBJ1-1, with D unclear. CDR1 and CDR2 (germline): DFQATT, SNEGSKA (reference sequence). The CDR3 has 10 residues. Trimming cost V 5 bases and J 7 bases, with 8 bases left between them. CDR3 bases: TGCAGTGCTTTAGACGGTGAAGCTTTCTTT. Amino acids: CSALDGEAFF.

Ten or more counts support this clonotype. V usage is TRBV29-1 and J usage is TRBJ1-2, with D hard to call. The CDR3 sequence is 12 residues long. Trimming cost V 8 bases and J 0 bases, with 10 bases left between them. The V gene's germline CDR1 is SQVTM and CDR2 ANQGSEA. CDR3 residues: CSLERSNYGYTF. The CDR3 bases are TGCAGCTTGGAACGATCTAACTATGGCTACACCTTC.

The CDR3, as DNA: TGTGCCAGCACCCCCCTTACCCTTTCTTTCGGGACTAGCGGTGTTGAGCAGTTCTTC. It translates to CASTPLTLSFGTSGVEQFF. This sequence joins TRBV2 and TRBJ2-1; 11 bases agree with TRBD2. J was trimmed by 9 bases and V by 7 bases; bases with no gene match: 23. CDR3 length: 19 residues. CDR1 and CDR2 (germline): SNHLY, FYNNEI.